The following is a TCR beta chain sequence with its context. The antigen remains undetermined. Germline loops: CDR1 SGHTA, CDR2 FQGNSA. The CDR3 loop spans 16 amino acids. Deletions cut 1 base from V and 1 base from J, with 14 bases between. This entry comes from a study of regulatory T cells in long-lasting Graves disease. Whole-study results and caveats: Persistent disease was characterized by preferential usage of TRBV28, TRBJ1-2 and TRBJ2-5. Thyroid tissue was not sampled; only peripheral blood was.

CDR3 regions were amplified by Arm-PCR using iRepertoire HTBI primers to build TCR beta libraries. TCRdb called the multiplex PCR reads again in MiXCR, with one record for every CDR3 protein. The data hold roughly 450,000 distinct CDR3 sequences, with roughly 23% observed a single time. Time point specified: persistent/refractory GD, antithyroid drugs over 5 years with positive TRAb. PBMCs were the source of the RNA used for TCR sequencing. From an endocrinology department in Xi'an, China, came the patients. The chain has TRBV7-2 and TRBJ2-7, with a possible D match to TRBD2 (5 bases). The sequence came from a female donor with Graves disease. The starting material was peripheral blood mononuclear cells (PBMCs), obtained when the disease was refractory, from a patient treated with antithyroid drugs. CDR3: CASSLVSASGSYEQYF. In DNA form, the CDR3 reads TGTGCCAGCAGCTTAGTTAGCGCTAGTGGGTCCTACGAGCAGTACTTC. Variable domain in full (rest from reference TRBV7-2 and TRBJ2-7): GAGVSQSPSNKVTEKGKDVELRCDPISGHTALYWYRQSLGQGLEFLIYFQGNSAPDKSGLPSDRFSAERTGGSVSTLTIQRTQQEDSAVYLCASSLVSASGSYEQYFGPGTRLTVT.